This is a list of T cell receptor beta chains from one sample in a study of cytomegalovirus exposure and HLA in healthy donors. Only in-frame clones appear in the TCRdb table, and some are missing; sequencing was by immunoSEQ multiplex PCR. In the table there are over 200,000 clones, roughly 91% of which are singletons. Sample: PBMCs. These receptor sequences come from a woman aged 18 to 35 in good health and CMV-seronegative. The CDR3 runs from the conserved cysteine through the conserved F or W. A D gene is named only where the DNA matches it firmly. Size is stated for part of the rows, as once, few or many counts, or as a class when the clone is expanded.

j_gene	abundance	d_gene	v_gene	CDR3aa	CDR3nt
TRBJ1-5	NA	NA	TRBV6-5	CASSSNRNSNQPQHF	TGTGCCAGCAGTTCCAACAGAAATAGCAATCAGCCCCAGCATTTT
TRBJ1-4	NA	TRBD1	TRBV9	CASSATGAEEKLFF	TGTGCCAGCAGCGCCACAGGGGCCGAGGAAAAACTGTTTTTT
TRBJ2-1	NA	NA	TRBV5-4	CASSITGGSVNEQFF	TGTGCCAGCAGCATTACCGGAGGTAGCGTTAATGAGCAGTTCTTC
TRBJ1-5	NA	NA	TRBV2	CASSGDNVYQPQHF	TGTGCCAGCAGTGGGGACAACGTGTATCAGCCCCAGCATTTT
TRBJ1-1	NA	NA	TRBV14	CASSSSGGNTEAFF	TGTGCCAGCAGCTCCTCCGGAGGGAACACTGAAGCTTTCTTT
TRBJ2-1	NA	NA	TRBV5-1	CASSLGRVGSLTNEQFF	TGCGCCAGCAGCTTAGGGCGGGTGGGGTCCCTTACGAATGAGCAGTTCTTC
TRBJ2-1	once	NA	TRBV29-1	CSVKGSGEWNEQFF	TGCAGCGTTAAGGGGTCAGGGGAGTGGAATGAGCAGTTCTTC
TRBJ2-7	NA	NA	TRBV5-1	CASSFRQGYEQYF	TGCGCCAGCAGCTTTCGGCAGGGCTACGAGCAGTACTTC
TRBJ2-2	once	NA	TRBV5-4	CASSKDSYVVTGELFF	TGTGCCAGCAGCAAGGACAGTTACGTTGTGACCGGGGAGCTGTTTTTT
TRBJ2-7	NA	NA	TRBV4-3	CASSQEVGGRHYEQYF	TGCGCCAGCAGCCAAGAGGTCGGTGGCAGACACTACGAGCAGTACTTC
TRBJ1-5	few	NA	TRBV4-3	CASSQDSPSGGWNQPQHF	TGCGCCAGCAGCCAAGATTCTCCATCGGGGGGCTGGAATCAGCCCCAGCATTTT
TRBJ1-5	NA	TRBD1	TRBV2	CAGSTGRNQPQHF	TGTGCCGGATCGACAGGGCGCAATCAGCCCCAGCATTTT
TRBJ1-1	NA	NA	TRBV5-1	CASSGATGSETEAFF	TGCGCCAGCAGCGGAGCAACAGGGTCGGAGACTGAAGCTTTCTTT
TRBJ2-7	NA	TRBD1	TRBV7-2	CASSMDRGANEQYF	TGTGCCAGCAGCATGGACAGGGGAGCAAACGAGCAGTACTTC
TRBJ2-5	NA	NA	TRBV25-1	CASSESGFQETQYF	TGTGCCAGCAGTGAATCGGGGTTCCAAGAGACCCAGTACTTC
TRBJ1-5	NA	TRBD1	TRBV6-5	CASSLDRWGQPQHF	TGTGCCAGCAGTCTGGACAGGTGGGGACAGCCCCAGCATTTT
TRBJ2-7	once	TRBD2	TRBV7-2	CASSLAGTTPTYEQYF	TGTGCCAGCAGCTTAGCCGGGACTACACCTACCTACGAGCAGTACTTC
TRBJ2-7	NA	NA	TRBV7-9	CASSPRTYEQYF	TGTGCCAGCAGCCCCAGAACGTACGAGCAGTACTTC
TRBJ2-7	NA	TRBD1	TRBV11-2	CASSLGDRVYEQYF	TGTGCCAGCAGCTTAGGGGACAGGGTCTACGAGCAGTACTTC
TRBJ2-3	few	TRBD2	TRBV5-1	CASSLGGRLGDTQYF	TGCGCCAGCAGCCTCGGCGGGAGACTAGGAGATACGCAGTATTTT
TRBJ2-3	NA	NA	TRBV10-1	CASSVTPLGAQGTQYF	TGCGCCAGCAGTGTAACTCCACTAGGGGCCCAGGGGACGCAGTATTTT
TRBJ2-7	NA	NA	TRBV29-1	CSGRSDGFSYEQYF	TGCAGCGGGAGGTCGGACGGATTCTCCTACGAGCAGTACTTC
TRBJ2-5	NA	TRBD2	TRBV4-1	CASSHRLAGVMETQYF	TGCGCCAGCAGCCACAGACTAGCGGGAGTGATGGAGACCCAGTACTTC
TRBJ2-7	NA	TRBD2	TRBV6-6	CASSPWTSGKENEQYF	TGTGCCAGCAGTCCCTGGACTAGCGGGAAGGAGAACGAGCAGTACTTC
TRBJ1-2	NA	NA	TRBV9	CASSTGRDNYGYTF	TGTGCCAGCAGCACCGGACGGGATAACTATGGCTACACCTTC
TRBJ2-5	NA	NA	TRBV5-4	CASRMKGNQETQYF	TGTGCCAGCAGAATGAAGGGGAACCAAGAGACCCAGTACTTC
TRBJ2-7	NA	TRBD1	TRBV10-2	CASSSIGTGGPREQYF	TGCGCCAGCAGTTCAATCGGGACAGGGGGCCCACGGGAGCAGTACTTC
TRBJ2-7	NA	NA	TRBV5-4	CASSLFPGPENEQYF	TGTGCCAGCAGCTTGTTTCCGGGTCCGGAGAACGAGCAGTACTTC
TRBJ2-7	NA	TRBD2	TRBV28	CASLAGGRPYEQYF	TGTGCCAGCCTAGCGGGGGGGCGTCCCTACGAGCAGTACTTC
TRBJ1-6	NA	NA	TRBV5-1	CASSLGARSYNSPLHF	TGCGCCAGCAGCTTGGGGGCACGGTCCTATAATTCACCCCTCCACTTT
TRBJ1-2	NA	TRBD1	TRBV4-1	CASSQGDRGSGGYTF	TGCGCCAGCAGCCAAGGAGACAGGGGCTCTGGTGGCTACACCTTC
TRBJ2-7	once	NA	TRBV27	CASSFGASFEQYF	TGTGCCAGCAGTTTTGGTGCGTCGTTCGAGCAGTACTTC
TRBJ2-1	NA	TRBD2	TRBV4-3	CASSQLAGNEQFF	TGCGCCAGCAGCCAACTAGCGGGAAATGAGCAGTTCTTC
TRBJ1-1	NA	TRBD1	TRBV19	CASSNRPGQITEAFF	TGTGCCAGTAGTAACCGACCGGGACAGATCACTGAAGCTTTCTTT
TRBJ1-6	NA	TRBD1	TRBV10-3	CAISDRDRGVSALHF	TGTGCCATCAGTGACCGGGACAGGGGGGTTTCGGCCCTCCACTTT
TRBJ2-7	NA	TRBD1	TRBV19	CASSTSGTGGYEQYF	TGTGCCAGTAGTACCTCCGGGACAGGGGGATACGAGCAGTACTTC
TRBJ2-7	once	TRBD2	TRBV4-1	CASSQVGRGSYEQYF	TGCGCCAGCAGCCAAGTTGGGAGGGGCAGTTACGAGCAGTACTTC
TRBJ2-1	NA	NA	TRBV7-2	CASSLEVLGEFF	TGTGCCAGCAGCTTAGAAGTGCTAGGGGAGTTCTTC
TRBJ2-3	NA	TRBD1	TRBV11-2	CASSQFGQAVGTDTQYF	TGTGCCAGCAGCCAATTTGGACAGGCCGTAGGCACAGATACGCAGTATTTT
TRBJ2-7	NA	TRBD2	TRBV6-5	CASSYWSSGGTYEQYF	TGTGCCAGCAGTTACTGGTCTAGCGGGGGTACCTACGAGCAGTACTTC
TRBJ1-5	NA	NA	TRBV6-5	CASSYKQSNQPQHF	TGTGCCAGCAGTTATAAACAGTCTAATCAGCCCCAGCATTTT
TRBJ1-3	NA	TRBD1	TRBV18	CASSPPRTGRVFLNRLSGNTIYF	TGTGCCAGCTCACCCCCACGGACAGGGAGGGTGTTCCTCAACCGTCTCTCTGGAAACACCATATATTTT
TRBJ2-7	NA	NA	TRBV7-9	CASLRGDSTGPYEQYF	TGTGCCAGCCTTAGGGGGGACAGCACGGGGCCCTACGAGCAGTACTTC
TRBJ1-3	NA	NA	TRBV15	CATSRGLGNTIYF	TGTGCCACCAGCAGAGGGCTGGGAAACACCATATATTTT
TRBJ2-7	few	NA	TRBV5-1	CASSLQGNEQYF	TGCGCCAGCAGCTTGCAGGGAAACGAGCAGTACTTC
TRBJ1-1	NA	NA	TRBV7-9	CSSSLRGGEAFF	TGTTCCAGCAGCTTAAGGGGAGGTGAAGCTTTCTTT